The rows below give T cell receptor beta chains drawn from one sample of a study of CD8 T cells in Susac syndrome. TCRdb reprocessed the immunoSEQ multiplex PCR reads via MiXCR and lists one record per CDR3 protein. Of some 250,000 distinct CDR3 sequences listed, roughly 95% are singletons. The sample comprised CD4+ T cells from PBMCs. These receptors originate from a human donor with Susac syndrome. The CDR3 runs from the conserved cysteine through the conserved F or W. The D gene is left open where the match is weak. Size values are once, few and many counts, or a class for expanded clones, and some rows have none.

clone size: -; V gene: TRBV30; J gene: TRBJ1-5; D gene: -; CDR3 protein: CAWSAQYQEPQHF; CDR3 DNA: TGTGCCTGGAGTGCACAATATCAGGAGCCCCAGCATTTT
clone size: -; V gene: TRBV30; J gene: TRBJ1-4; D gene: -; CDR3 protein: CAWRKDRKNEKLFF; CDR3 DNA: TGTGCCTGGAGGAAAGACAGAAAGAATGAAAAACTGTTTTTT
clone size: few; V gene: TRBV25-1; J gene: TRBJ2-4; D gene: TRBD1; CDR3 protein: CASRGDRNIQYF; CDR3 DNA: TGTGCCAGCAGGGGGGACAGGAACATTCAGTACTTC
clone size: -; V gene: TRBV10-3; J gene: TRBJ2-4; D gene: -; CDR3 protein: CAISESPELAKNIQYF; CDR3 DNA: TGTGCCATCAGTGAGTCGCCGGAGCTAGCCAAAAACATTCAGTACTTC
clone size: -; V gene: TRBV6-6; J gene: TRBJ1-2; D gene: TRBD1; CDR3 protein: CASSSPGQGSGYTF; CDR3 DNA: TGTGCCAGCAGTTCTCCAGGACAGGGTAGCGGCTACACCTTC
clone size: -; V gene: TRBV10-3; J gene: TRBJ2-5; D gene: -; CDR3 protein: CAITGTTEETQYF; CDR3 DNA: TGTGCCATAACCGGGACAACAGAAGAGACCCAGTACTTC
clone size: -; V gene: TRBV27; J gene: TRBJ2-1; D gene: -; CDR3 protein: CASSPVVGNEQFF; CDR3 DNA: TGTGCCAGCAGTCCCGTAGTGGGCAATGAGCAGTTCTTC
clone size: -; V gene: TRBV29-1; J gene: TRBJ1-2; D gene: -; CDR3 protein: CSVEWQRQGGYTF; CDR3 DNA: TGCAGCGTTGAGTGGCAGCGGCAAGGCGGCTACACCTTC
clone size: -; V gene: TRBV9; J gene: TRBJ2-5; D gene: -; CDR3 protein: CASSVRSGETQYF; CDR3 DNA: TGTGCCAGCAGTGTCCGGTCGGGCGAGACCCAGTACTTC
clone size: -; V gene: TRBV20-1; J gene: TRBJ2-1; D gene: TRBD2; CDR3 protein: CSARDELAGDAFF; CDR3 DNA: TGCAGTGCTAGAGATGAACTAGCGGGAGATGCGTTCTTC
clone size: few; V gene: TRBV18; J gene: TRBJ2-1; D gene: -; CDR3 protein: CASSPLGSSYNEQFF; CDR3 DNA: TGTGCCAGCTCACCCTTAGGCAGCTCCTACAATGAGCAGTTCTTC
clone size: -; V gene: TRBV9; J gene: TRBJ2-5; D gene: -; CDR3 protein: CARGPPMRTDYQETQYF; CDR3 DNA: TGTGCCAGGGGTCCCCCAATGAGGACGGACTACCAAGAGACCCAGTACTTC
clone size: -; V gene: TRBV29-1; J gene: TRBJ2-7; D gene: TRBD2; CDR3 protein: CSFREGAYEQYF; CDR3 DNA: TGCAGCTTCCGGGAGGGGGCCTACGAGCAGTACTTC
clone size: -; V gene: TRBV18; J gene: TRBJ2-1; D gene: TRBD2; CDR3 protein: CASSPPVGGLFNEQFF; CDR3 DNA: TGTGCCAGCTCACCACCGGTGGGAGGGCTTTTCAATGAGCAGTTCTTC
clone size: -; V gene: TRBV7-3; J gene: TRBJ1-2; D gene: -; CDR3 protein: CASSLGGANYGYTF; CDR3 DNA: TGTGCCAGCAGCTTGGGGGGCGCTAACTATGGCTACACCTTC
clone size: -; V gene: TRBV29-1; J gene: TRBJ1-4; D gene: TRBD1; CDR3 protein: CSVAGQGNEKLFF; CDR3 DNA: TGCAGCGTTGCGGGACAGGGAAATGAAAAACTGTTTTTT
clone size: -; V gene: TRBV27; J gene: TRBJ1-5; D gene: -; CDR3 protein: CASRQFGSQPQHF; CDR3 DNA: TGTGCCAGCAGGCAATTTGGGAGTCAGCCCCAGCATTTT
clone size: -; V gene: TRBV20-1; J gene: TRBJ1-5; D gene: -; CDR3 protein: CSASGGHQPQHF; CDR3 DNA: TGCAGTGCTAGTGGGGGACATCAGCCCCAGCATTTT
clone size: -; V gene: TRBV12-3/TRBV12-4; J gene: TRBJ2-2; D gene: TRBD1; CDR3 protein: CASRRTGTGTTGELFF; CDR3 DNA: TGTGCCAGCAGACGAACGGGGACAGGGACAACCGGGGAGCTGTTTTTT
clone size: -; V gene: TRBV20-1; J gene: TRBJ1-5; D gene: -; CDR3 protein: CSAGRGPYNQPQHF; CDR3 DNA: TGCAGTGCTGGACGTGGGCCGTACAATCAGCCCCAGCATTTT
clone size: -; V gene: TRBV5-4; J gene: TRBJ1-1; D gene: -; CDR3 protein: CASSLGGFDTEAFF; CDR3 DNA: TGTGCCAGCAGCTTGGGGGGTTTTGACACTGAAGCTTTCTTT
clone size: -; V gene: TRBV4-2; J gene: TRBJ2-7; D gene: TRBD2; CDR3 protein: CASSRLAGGPDEQYF; CDR3 DNA: TGTGCCAGCAGTAGATTAGCGGGAGGGCCTGACGAGCAGTACTTC
clone size: -; V gene: TRBV7-3; J gene: TRBJ1-6; D gene: -; CDR3 protein: CASSLRTADNSPLHF; CDR3 DNA: TGTGCCAGCAGCTTAAGGACAGCCGATAATTCACCCCTCCACTTT
clone size: -; V gene: TRBV4-1; J gene: TRBJ1-2; D gene: -; CDR3 protein: CASSLLGLGYTF; CDR3 DNA: TGCGCCAGCAGCCTCCTGGGACTTGGCTACACCTTC
clone size: -; V gene: TRBV7-2; J gene: TRBJ2-1; D gene: -; CDR3 protein: CASSLAQYEQFF; CDR3 DNA: TGTGCCAGCAGCTTAGCCCAGTATGAGCAGTTCTTC
clone size: -; V gene: TRBV11-2; J gene: TRBJ1-1; D gene: -; CDR3 protein: CASSPQGGTEAFF; CDR3 DNA: TGTGCCAGCTCACCTCAGGGTGGGACTGAAGCTTTCTTT
clone size: -; V gene: TRBV5-1; J gene: TRBJ1-1; D gene: -; CDR3 protein: CASSLGTRLLHEAFF; CDR3 DNA: TGCGCCAGCAGCTTGGGTACCCGGTTGCTTCATGAAGCTTTCTTT
clone size: -; V gene: TRBV11-2; J gene: TRBJ1-2; D gene: -; CDR3 protein: CASSSPRGGAYYGYTF; CDR3 DNA: TGTGCCAGCAGCTCGCCTCGTGGCGGAGCATACTATGGCTACACCTTC
clone size: once; V gene: TRBV12-3/TRBV12-4; J gene: TRBJ2-5; D gene: -; CDR3 protein: CASSFGTVGETQYF; CDR3 DNA: TGTGCCAGCAGTTTTGGGACTGTGGGGGAGACCCAGTACTTC
clone size: -; V gene: TRBV30; J gene: TRBJ2-1; D gene: TRBD2; CDR3 protein: CSRELAGTIGSYNEQFF; CDR3 DNA: TGTTCACGTGAACTAGCGGGAACTATCGGCTCCTACAATGAGCAGTTCTTC
clone size: -; V gene: TRBV7-9; J gene: TRBJ1-4; D gene: -; CDR3 protein: CASSREQNEKLFF; CDR3 DNA: TGTGCCAGCAGCCGGGAGCAGAATGAAAAACTGTTTTTT
clone size: -; V gene: TRBV20-1; J gene: TRBJ1-2; D gene: -; CDR3 protein: CSVRGGAESGYTF; CDR3 DNA: TGCAGTGTTAGGGGAGGGGCGGAGAGTGGCTACACCTTC
clone size: -; V gene: TRBV30; J gene: TRBJ1-2; D gene: -; CDR3 protein: CAWSVVGIYGYTF; CDR3 DNA: TGTGCCTGGAGTGTAGTCGGAATCTATGGCTACACCTTC
clone size: -; V gene: TRBV3-1; J gene: TRBJ2-1; D gene: TRBD2; CDR3 protein: CASSQTGSGREQFF; CDR3 DNA: TGTGCCAGCAGCCAGACCGGTAGCGGGAGGGAGCAGTTCTTC
clone size: -; V gene: TRBV9; J gene: TRBJ1-2; D gene: -; CDR3 protein: CASSGPQSNYGYTF; CDR3 DNA: TGTGCCAGCAGCGGGCCGCAGTCGAACTATGGCTACACCTTC
clone size: -; V gene: TRBV5-4; J gene: TRBJ2-3; D gene: -; CDR3 protein: CASSLSPESTDTQYF; CDR3 DNA: TGTGCCAGCAGCTTGAGTCCAGAAAGCACAGATACGCAGTATTTT
clone size: -; V gene: TRBV4-1; J gene: TRBJ2-7; D gene: TRBD1; CDR3 protein: CASSLTQGATYEQYF; CDR3 DNA: TGCGCCAGCAGCCTCACACAGGGGGCGACCTACGAGCAGTACTTC
clone size: once; V gene: TRBV28; J gene: TRBJ2-2; D gene: TRBD1; CDR3 protein: CATRQGLTGELFF; CDR3 DNA: TGTGCCACGAGACAGGGGCTTACCGGGGAGCTGTTTTTT
clone size: -; V gene: TRBV20-1; J gene: TRBJ2-5; D gene: -; CDR3 protein: CSARDRRRGRGETQYF; CDR3 DNA: TGCAGTGCTAGAGATCGAAGGAGAGGTCGAGGGGAGACCCAGTACTTC
clone size: once; V gene: TRBV18; J gene: TRBJ2-7; D gene: -; CDR3 protein: CASSPLQGPSYEQYF; CDR3 DNA: TGTGCCAGCTCACCACTGCAGGGACCCTCCTACGAGCAGTACTTC
clone size: -; V gene: TRBV25-1; J gene: TRBJ1-2; D gene: -; CDR3 protein: CASSSNPGRGGYTF; CDR3 DNA: TGTGCCAGCAGTTCTAATCCTGGACGGGGTGGCTACACCTTC
clone size: -; V gene: TRBV20-1; J gene: TRBJ2-5; D gene: TRBD2; CDR3 protein: CSATPGTSGQETQYF; CDR3 DNA: TGCAGTGCAACCCCCGGGACTAGCGGACAAGAGACCCAGTACTTC
clone size: -; V gene: TRBV24-1; J gene: TRBJ2-1; D gene: TRBD2; CDR3 protein: CATSDPTSGSSNEQFF; CDR3 DNA: TGTGCCACCAGTGACCCGACTAGCGGGAGTAGCAATGAGCAGTTCTTC
clone size: -; V gene: TRBV28; J gene: TRBJ1-3; D gene: -; CDR3 protein: CASSFGGAGNTIYF; CDR3 DNA: TGTGCCAGCAGTTTCGGGGGCGCGGGAAACACCATATATTTT
clone size: -; V gene: TRBV18; J gene: TRBJ2-6; D gene: -; CDR3 protein: CASSRGRHTTGANVLTF; CDR3 DNA: TGTGCCAGCTCACGCGGACGTCATACGACTGGGGCCAACGTCCTGACTTTC
clone size: -; V gene: TRBV12-3/TRBV12-4; J gene: TRBJ2-2; D gene: TRBD2; CDR3 protein: CASSLAGGLTGELFF; CDR3 DNA: TGTGCCAGCAGTCTAGCGGGGGGCCTCACCGGGGAGCTGTTTTTT
clone size: -; V gene: TRBV20-1; J gene: TRBJ1-1; D gene: -; CDR3 protein: CSAYMNTEAFF; CDR3 DNA: TGCAGTGCTTATATGAACACTGAAGCTTTCTTT
clone size: -; V gene: TRBV24-1; J gene: TRBJ1-3; D gene: -; CDR3 protein: CATRPGEGNTIYF; CDR3 DNA: TGTGCCACCAGGCCGGGAGAAGGAAACACCATATATTTT
clone size: -; V gene: TRBV9; J gene: TRBJ2-2; D gene: TRBD2; CDR3 protein: CASSVTGTSGNTGELFF; CDR3 DNA: TGTGCCAGCAGCGTAACCGGGACTAGCGGCAACACCGGGGAGCTGTTTTTT
clone size: -; V gene: TRBV20-1; J gene: TRBJ1-2; D gene: -; CDR3 protein: CSARVAFRDGYTF; CDR3 DNA: TGCAGTGCTAGAGTTGCGTTTCGGGATGGCTACACCTTC
clone size: -; V gene: TRBV25-1; J gene: TRBJ2-3; D gene: -; CDR3 protein: CASSGGLSTDTQYF; CDR3 DNA: TGTGCCAGCAGTGGCGGGCTCTCCACAGATACGCAGTATTTT
clone size: -; V gene: TRBV20-1; J gene: TRBJ2-7; D gene: -; CDR3 protein: CSACDYRHSYEQYF; CDR3 DNA: TGCAGTGCCTGTGACTACCGGCACTCCTACGAGCAGTACTTC
clone size: -; V gene: TRBV7-9; J gene: TRBJ1-5; D gene: -; CDR3 protein: CASGGEMNQPQHF; CDR3 DNA: TGTGCCAGCGGGGGGGAGATGAATCAGCCCCAGCATTTT
clone size: -; V gene: TRBV2; J gene: TRBJ1-5; D gene: -; CDR3 protein: CASRTDSNQPQHF; CDR3 DNA: TGTGCCAGCAGGACTGATAGCAATCAGCCCCAGCATTTT
clone size: -; V gene: TRBV20-1; J gene: TRBJ2-5; D gene: TRBD2; CDR3 protein: CSASGTSGIWETQYF; CDR3 DNA: TGCAGTGCTAGTGGAACTAGCGGGATATGGGAGACCCAGTACTTC
clone size: -; V gene: TRBV3-1; J gene: TRBJ1-5; D gene: -; CDR3 protein: CASSQGGRVPQHF; CDR3 DNA: TGTGCCAGCAGCCAAGGAGGGCGAGTGCCCCAGCATTTT
clone size: -; V gene: TRBV7-8; J gene: TRBJ2-5; D gene: -; CDR3 protein: CASSLGVTQETQYF; CDR3 DNA: TGTGCCAGCAGCTTAGGAGTGACACAAGAGACCCAGTACTTC